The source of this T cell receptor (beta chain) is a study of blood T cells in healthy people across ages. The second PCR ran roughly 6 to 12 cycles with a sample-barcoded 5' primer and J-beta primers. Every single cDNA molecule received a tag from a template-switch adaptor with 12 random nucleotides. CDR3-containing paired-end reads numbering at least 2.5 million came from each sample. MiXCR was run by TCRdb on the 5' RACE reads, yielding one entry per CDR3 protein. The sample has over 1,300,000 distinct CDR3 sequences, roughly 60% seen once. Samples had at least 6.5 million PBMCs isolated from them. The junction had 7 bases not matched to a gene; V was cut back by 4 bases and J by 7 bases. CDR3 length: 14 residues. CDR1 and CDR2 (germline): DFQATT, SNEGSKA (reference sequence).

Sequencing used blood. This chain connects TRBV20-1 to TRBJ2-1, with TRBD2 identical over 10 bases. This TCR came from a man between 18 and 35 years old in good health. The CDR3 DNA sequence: TGCAGTGCTAAACCGGGACTAGCGTTAAATGAGCAGTTCTTC. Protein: CSAKPGLALNEQFF.